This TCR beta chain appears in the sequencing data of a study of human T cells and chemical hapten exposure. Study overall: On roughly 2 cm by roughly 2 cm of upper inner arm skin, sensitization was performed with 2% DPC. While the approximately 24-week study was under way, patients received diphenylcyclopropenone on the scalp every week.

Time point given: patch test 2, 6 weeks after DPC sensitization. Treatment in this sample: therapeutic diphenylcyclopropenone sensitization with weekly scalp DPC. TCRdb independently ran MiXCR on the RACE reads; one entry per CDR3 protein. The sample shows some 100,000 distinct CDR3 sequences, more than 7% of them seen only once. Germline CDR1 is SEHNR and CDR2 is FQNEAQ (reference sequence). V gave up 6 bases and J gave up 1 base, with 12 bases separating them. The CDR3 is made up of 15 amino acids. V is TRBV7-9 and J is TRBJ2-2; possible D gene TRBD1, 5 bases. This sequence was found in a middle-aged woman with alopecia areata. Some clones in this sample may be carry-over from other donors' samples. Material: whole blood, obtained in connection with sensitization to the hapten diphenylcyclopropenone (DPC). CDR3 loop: CASSSGQLNTGELFF. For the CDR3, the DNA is TGTGCCAGCAGTTCCGGACAATTGAACACCGGGGAGCTGTTTTTT.